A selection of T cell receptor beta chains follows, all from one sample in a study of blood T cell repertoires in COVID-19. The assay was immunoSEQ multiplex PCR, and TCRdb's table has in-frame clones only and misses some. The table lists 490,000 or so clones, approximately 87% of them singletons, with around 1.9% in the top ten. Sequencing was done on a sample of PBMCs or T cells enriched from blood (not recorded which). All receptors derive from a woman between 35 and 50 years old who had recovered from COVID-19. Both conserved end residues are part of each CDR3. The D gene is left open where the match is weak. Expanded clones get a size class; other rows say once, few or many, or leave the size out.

cdr3_nt: TGTGCCAGCAGCAAAGTCTCCGGACAGGGCCGGGTATTCCAGCCCCAGCATTTT; cdr3_aa: CASSKVSGQGRVFQPQHF; v_call: TRBV21-1; j_call: TRBJ1-5; clone_size: NA; d_call: NA
cdr3_nt: TGTGCTAGTGGTTTGGCTAGGAACTACAGGGTTAAGGGTGGAAACACCATATATTTT; cdr3_aa: CASGLARNYRVKGGNTIYF; v_call: TRBV12-5; j_call: TRBJ1-3; clone_size: once; d_call: NA
cdr3_nt: TGTGCCAGCAGCGTGGGGACAACGGGAAACACCATATATTTT; cdr3_aa: CASSVGTTGNTIYF; v_call: TRBV9; j_call: TRBJ1-3; clone_size: NA; d_call: NA
cdr3_nt: TGTGCCATCAGTGAGCCAGGACAGATCAATCAGCCCCAGCATTTT; cdr3_aa: CAISEPGQINQPQHF; v_call: TRBV10-3; j_call: TRBJ1-5; clone_size: NA; d_call: NA
cdr3_nt: TGTGCCAGCAGCCCCCAGACAGGGGTAAGCTATGGCTACACCTTC; cdr3_aa: CASSPQTGVSYGYTF; v_call: TRBV11-2; j_call: TRBJ1-2; clone_size: once; d_call: TRBD1
cdr3_nt: TGTGCCAGCAGCCAGGGGACTAGCTACTACAATGAGCAGTTCTTC; cdr3_aa: CASSQGTSYYNEQFF; v_call: TRBV14; j_call: TRBJ2-1; clone_size: NA; d_call: TRBD2
cdr3_nt: TGTGCCATCAGTGAGCGAGACAGGGGATATGGCTACACCTTC; cdr3_aa: CAISERDRGYGYTF; v_call: TRBV10-3; j_call: TRBJ1-2; clone_size: NA; d_call: TRBD1
cdr3_nt: TGTGCCAGCAGCTTAGTATACGAGCAGTACTTC; cdr3_aa: CASSLVYEQYF; v_call: TRBV11-3; j_call: TRBJ2-7; clone_size: NA; d_call: NA
cdr3_nt: TGCGCCAGCAGCTTGGCCCAAATGCGGGAGGGCCTCGAGCAGTACTTC; cdr3_aa: CASSLAQMREGLEQYF; v_call: TRBV5-1; j_call: TRBJ2-7; clone_size: NA; d_call: TRBD2
cdr3_nt: TGTGCCAGCAGTTCCCGCTGGTGGCGGGAGGACTCCTACAATGAGCAGTTCTTC; cdr3_aa: CASSSRWWREDSYNEQFF; v_call: TRBV7-8; j_call: TRBJ2-1; clone_size: NA; d_call: TRBD2
cdr3_nt: TGTGCCAGCAGATCCGGGACAGGGGGCAATCAGCCCCAGCATTTT; cdr3_aa: CASRSGTGGNQPQHF; v_call: TRBV6-5; j_call: TRBJ1-5; clone_size: few; d_call: TRBD1
cdr3_nt: TGTGCCAGCAGTTATGGAGGGGTCAACTATGGCTACACCTTC; cdr3_aa: CASSYGGVNYGYTF; v_call: TRBV6-5; j_call: TRBJ1-2; clone_size: NA; d_call: NA
cdr3_nt: TGTGCCAGCAGTTACTCCACCGGGGTCCAGCCCCAGCATTTT; cdr3_aa: CASSYSTGVQPQHF; v_call: TRBV6-5; j_call: TRBJ1-5; clone_size: NA; d_call: NA
cdr3_nt: TGTGCCAGCAGCCTGACTAGCGGGGGGGTAGGAGATACGCAGTATTTT; cdr3_aa: CASSLTSGGVGDTQYF; v_call: TRBV7-2; j_call: TRBJ2-3; clone_size: NA; d_call: TRBD2
cdr3_nt: TGCGCCAGCAGCCAAGCCCACAAGAACACTGAAGCTTTCTTT; cdr3_aa: CASSQAHKNTEAFF; v_call: TRBV4-3; j_call: TRBJ1-1; clone_size: NA; d_call: NA
cdr3_nt: TGTGCCAGCAGCTTAGGGGGGGTACAGCCCCAGCATTTT; cdr3_aa: CASSLGGVQPQHF; v_call: TRBV5-6; j_call: TRBJ1-5; clone_size: NA; d_call: NA
cdr3_nt: TGTGCCAGCAGTGAAGACTATAGCAATCAGCCCCAGCATTTT; cdr3_aa: CASSEDYSNQPQHF; v_call: TRBV25-1; j_call: TRBJ1-5; clone_size: NA; d_call: NA
cdr3_nt: TGTGCCAGCAGCTTAGCCGGGCTAGCGAGTAGCACAGATACGCAGTATTTT; cdr3_aa: CASSLAGLASSTDTQYF; v_call: TRBV7-9; j_call: TRBJ2-3; clone_size: once; d_call: NA
cdr3_nt: TGCGCCAGCAGCCAAGGAGTCGGCACCGGGGAGCTGTTTTTT; cdr3_aa: CASSQGVGTGELFF; v_call: TRBV4-3; j_call: TRBJ2-2; clone_size: NA; d_call: NA
cdr3_nt: TGTGCCAGTAGTATAGGGCTAGCGGGAGTCAATGAGCAGTTCTTC; cdr3_aa: CASSIGLAGVNEQFF; v_call: TRBV19; j_call: TRBJ2-1; clone_size: NA; d_call: TRBD2
cdr3_nt: TGCGCCAGCAGCCAAGATCGGGACAGGGCTGCCTCCCAGTACTTC; cdr3_aa: CASSQDRDRAASQYF; v_call: TRBV4-1; j_call: TRBJ2-5; clone_size: once; d_call: TRBD1
cdr3_nt: TGTGCCAGTAGTATGACAGGGGGCGCGAGGTACTTC; cdr3_aa: CASSMTGGARYF; v_call: TRBV19; j_call: TRBJ2-4; clone_size: NA; d_call: TRBD1